This TCR beta chain was identified in a study of cytomegalovirus exposure and HLA in healthy donors. Study-wide points: Usually a TCR sequence was rare, but some public TCRs were found in many donors.

The PCR was carried out with 60 Vbeta primers and 13 Jbeta primers. Assay: immunoSEQ multiplex PCR; the TCRdb copy retains only in-frame clones and omits some. The repertoire holds roughly 150,000 clones, approximately 80% seen once, with 3% to 5% in the top ten. As to this clone: What it binds is unknown.

The J segment lost 6 bases and the V segment lost 2 bases, leaving 4 bases of the junction unmatched. The V gene's germline CDR1 is SQVTM and CDR2 ANQGSEA. The CDR3 extends over 14 amino acids. The receptor was derived from a male donor in good health and CMV-seronegative. Sequencing input: PBMCs. This rearrangement joins TRBV29-1 to TRBJ2-1; 10 bases map to TRBD2. The chain's CDR3 is CSVELAGAVNEQFF. The CDR3 DNA reads as TGCAGCGTTGAACTAGCGGGGGCTGTCAATGAGCAGTTCTTC.